This record covers a single TCR beta chain. The sample originates from a study of T cell changes during pregnancy in multiple sclerosis. Produced via immunoSEQ multiplex PCR; TCRdb's table is partial and in-frame only. The sample comprises 55,000 to 65,000 clones, roughly nine tenths of which are singletons, and approximately 3% rests with the top ten. The V gene's germline CDR1 is SQVTM and CDR2 ANQGSEA. The CDR3 is made up of 14 amino acids. V lost 6 bases and J lost 7; bases outside the gene matches: 8. Material: peripheral blood, obtained in the first trimester of pregnancy. The sequence derives from a female donor in good health, enrolled as a control in a pregnancy study. The chain couples TRBV29-1 to TRBJ2-1; 11 bases are a match to TRBD2. The CDR3 loop is CSVYSGRALNEQFF. CDR3 in DNA: TGCAGCGTATATAGCGGGAGGGCCCTAAATGAGCAGTTCTTC.